This TCR beta chain was profiled in a study of human T cells and chemical hapten exposure. Study-level background: Skin of the upper inner arm, approximately 2 cm by approximately 2 cm, received 2% DPC for sensitization.

Time point here: patch test 1, 2 weeks after DPC sensitization. As for treatment: therapeutic diphenylcyclopropenone sensitization with weekly scalp DPC. TCRdb analysed the RACE reads with MiXCR anew, one entry per CDR3 protein. This table has under 85,000 distinct CDR3 sequences, about 9.3% appearing once. Trimming took 5 bases from V and 0 from J, leaving 10 bases between them. In germline, CDR1 is LNHDA, CDR2 SQIVND (reference sequence). The CDR3 runs to 15 residues. This clonotype was recorded a few times. The sample was whole blood, taken in connection with sensitization to the hapten diphenylcyclopropenone (DPC). This clonotype was sampled from a woman between 50 and 59 years old with alopecia areata. Some clones in this sample may be carry-over from other donors' samples. The chain is built from TRBV19 and TRBJ2-2, with D possibly being TRBD1 (6 bases). CDR3 region: CASSAGTSNTGELFF. The CDR3 DNA is TGTGCCAGTAGTGCCGGGACATCGAACACCGGGGAGCTGTTTTTT. The full variable domain, with the rest looked up from reference TRBV19 and TRBJ2-2, is DGGITQSPKYLFRKEGQNVTLSCEQNLNHDAMYWYRQDPGQGLRLIYYSQIVNDFQKGDIAEGYSVSREKKESFPLTVTSAQKNPTAFYLCASSAGTSNTGELFFGEGSRLTVL.